These 28 T cell receptor beta chains were sequenced from one sample in a study of T cell responses to AZD1222 COVID-19 vaccine. Clones were read by immunoSEQ multiplex PCR, and TCRdb kept only the in-frame ones, dropping some. The sample has 170,000 or so clones, just over 90% seen once. The input for sequencing was peripheral blood, taken on day 0 of AZD1222 vaccination. The receptor source for this set is an adult in good health.

The chain links TRBV18 to TRBJ2-1; TRBD2 aligns across 9 bases. The germline V gene has CDR1 KGHSH and CDR2 LQKENI. Trimming removed 6 bases from V and 7 bases from J; junction bases left unmatched: 13. CDR3 length equals 16 residues. The CDR3 is CASSSGAGTSRNEQFF. CDR3 in DNA: TGTGCCAGCTCGTCCGGTGCAGGGACTAGCCGGAATGAGCAGTTCTTC.

V is TRBV12-3 or TRBV12-4 and J is TRBJ1-6; unclear D gene. V was trimmed by 6 bases and J by 12 bases, leaving 15 bases between them. The CDR3 is 13 amino acids. In nucleotides, the CDR3 is TGTGCCAGCAGCTCGGGATCTACGATACCCCTCCACTTT. Residues: CASSSGSTIPLHF.

This chain links TRBV7-2 with TRBJ2-3; 12 nucleotides match TRBD2. V lost 8 bases and J lost 1; bases outside the gene matches: 7. Germline V lookup: CDR1 SGHTA, CDR2 FQGNSA. This CDR3 has 16 residues. For the CDR3, the DNA is TGTGCCAGCCACCCACGGACTAGCGGGGGCACAGATACGCAGTATTTT. This encodes CASHPRTSGGTDTQYF.

The chain has TRBV7-9 and TRBJ2-3; TRBD2 aligns across 8 bases. CDR3 length: 15 amino acids. After removal of 5 bases from V and 4 bases from J, the junction contained 8 bases not matched to a gene. The germline gives CDR1 SEHNR, CDR2 FQNEAQ (reference sequence). CDR3 sequence (DNA): TGTGCCAGCAGCCAACCGGGGGGGCGGCCAGATACGCAGTATTTT. Its protein product is CASSQPGGRPDTQYF.

The CDR3 DNA follows: TGCGCCAGCAGCCAAGATGCCGCCAGCGGGGGGAGAGATACGCAGTATTTT. The encoded protein is CASSQDAASGGRDTQYF. This chain joins TRBV4-3 and TRBJ2-3; 9 bases fit TRBD2. The CDR3 length is 17 residues. With 0 bases clipped from V and 5 bases from J, the junction kept 9 bases outside the gene matches. CDR1 is LGHNA and CDR2 is YSLEER in the germline V gene.

The V gene is TRBV4-2, the J gene TRBJ2-2; 10 bases fit TRBD2. The V gene end was trimmed by 2 bases and the J gene end by 5 bases; junction bases not matched to a gene: 5. CDR3 length: 16 amino acids. CDR1 is LGHNA and CDR2 is YNFKEQ in the germline V gene. CDR3 nucleotides: TGTGCCAGCAGCCAAAACCTAGCGGGGGAAACCGGGGAGCTGTTTTTT. Residues: CASSQNLAGETGELFF.

This chain uses TRBV30 with TRBJ2-5; 9 bases fit TRBD2. The CDR3 consists of 18 residues. V shed 1 base, J shed 0 bases, and the junction held 12 bases outside the gene matches. Germline V gene sequence: CDR1 GTSNPN, CDR2 SVGIG (reference sequence). In DNA, the CDR3 is TGTGCCTGGAGTGCCTCCCGCTGGAGCGGGGGGTACCAAGAGACCCAGTACTTC. It translates to CAWSASRWSGGYQETQYF.

This rearrangement joins TRBV4-2 to TRBJ1-1; the D is unclear. The CDR3 totals 15 residues. Looked up from germline, CDR1 is LGHNA and CDR2 is YNFKEQ. Trimming shortened V by 0 bases and J by 5 bases, and 13 bases separated the two germline ends. The CDR3 loop is CASSQERGLGTEAFF. The CDR3 nucleotides are TGTGCCAGCAGCCAAGAGCGAGGGCTCGGTACTGAAGCTTTCTTT.

The rearrangement uses TRBV5-4 and TRBJ1-2, with D unresolved. CDR1 and CDR2 (germline): SGHNT, YYREEE (reference sequence). Deletions cut 0 bases from V and 5 bases from J, with 23 bases between. This CDR3 is 18 amino acids long. CDR3 sequence reads: CASSLGAPLGGRSYGYTF. CDR3 bases: TGTGCCAGCAGCTTGGGGGCTCCGCTCGGAGGCAGGAGTTATGGCTACACCTTC.

This clone was seen only once. The chain uses TRBV19 and TRBJ2-5; tentative D call: TRBD2 (5 bases). Germline V CDR1 and CDR2: LNHDA, SQIVND (reference sequence). Trimming pared 8 bases from V and 5 bases from J, leaving 15 bases between. The CDR3 contains 13 residues. CDR3: CASSASRRETQYF. In nucleotides, the CDR3 is TGTGCCAGTTCGGCTAGCAGGAGGGAGACCCAGTACTTC.

The sample holds a few counts of this clone. This chain joins TRBV11-2 and TRBJ2-2; 7 bases match TRBD1. V shed 4 bases and J 1 base; nucleotides not matched to a gene: 6. Germline V lookup: CDR1 SGHAT, CDR2 FQNNGV. The CDR3 spans 16 residues. The CDR3 DNA is TGTGCCAGCAGCTCCATCAGGGGGTGGAACACCGGGGAGCTGTTTTTT. Translating gives CASSSIRGWNTGELFF.

V usage is TRBV14 and J usage is TRBJ1-2; the D gene is possibly TRBD1 (5 bases). Trimming cost V 0 bases and J 8 bases, with 16 bases left between them. CDR1 is SGHDN, CDR2 FVKESK, per germline. The CDR3 extends over 15 amino acids. CDR3 nucleotides: TGTGCCAGCAGCCAAGAAAGGGCCAGGGATGAGGGCTACACCTTC. This translates into CASSQERARDEGYTF.

This clone appeared a single time. The rearrangement links TRBV5-5 to TRBJ2-2, with 11 bases fitting TRBD1. The ends lost 4 bases at V and 2 bases at J; junction bases unmatched: 10. The CDR3 totals 18 residues. Germline assignment: CDR1 SGHKS and CDR2 YYEKEE (reference sequence). The chain's CDR3 is CASSPGTGGLQNTGELFF. The CDR3 DNA reads as TGTGCCAGCAGCCCAGGGACAGGGGGTCTTCAAAACACCGGGGAGCTGTTTTTT.

This clone was recorded a few times. V and J are TRBV5-4 and TRBJ2-1, with 7 bases identical to TRBD1. J gave up 1 base and V 9 bases, and 7 bases lay outside the gene matches. The CDR3 contains 14 residues. Germline V lookup: CDR1 SGHNT, CDR2 YYREEE (reference sequence). CDR3 loop: CATLRQGSYNEQFF. The CDR3 DNA is TGTGCCACCCTCAGACAGGGTTCCTACAATGAGCAGTTCTTC.

J is TRBJ1-6 and V is TRBV12-5; tentative D call: TRBD1 (6 bases). This CDR3 spans 15 amino acids. V lost 1 base and J lost 9, with 13 bases in between. Germline V gene sequence: CDR1 LGHNT, CDR2 FRNRAP. Here the CDR3 reads CASGLAQGIGSPLHF. The CDR3 region has the DNA TGTGCTAGTGGTTTGGCCCAGGGGATCGGTTCACCCCTCCACTTT.

A few counts support this clone. This chain uses TRBV3-1 (or the pseudogene TRBV3-2) with TRBJ2-3, with D unresolved. The germline gives CDR1 LGHDT, CDR2 YNNKEL (reference sequence). V was pared by 0 bases and J by 6 bases, with 7 bases between. The CDR3 sequence is 13 residues long. This CDR3 reads CASSQDRVDTQYF. CDR3 nucleotides: TGTGCCAGCAGCCAAGATAGGGTGGATACGCAGTATTTT.

The V and J genes are TRBV7-3 and TRBJ1-1, with TRBD1 identical over 7 bases. The CDR3 is 15 residues long. From germline, CDR1 is SGHTA and CDR2 FQGTGA. V was pared by 0 bases and J by 0 bases, with 1 base of the junction left unmatched. CDR3 protein: CASSLTGQLNTEAFF. Here the CDR3 DNA reads TGTGCCAGCAGCTTAACGGGACAGCTGAACACTGAAGCTTTCTTT.

The genes are TRBV6-5 and TRBJ2-7; perhaps TRBD1 as D (6 bases). Trimming cost V 4 bases and J 1 base, with 14 bases left between them. The CDR3 sequence is 15 residues long. Germline CDR1 and CDR2: MNHEY and SVGAGI. CDR3 region: CASSSQGSASYEQYF. CDR3 DNA: TGTGCCAGCAGTTCCCAGGGGTCCGCTTCCTACGAGCAGTACTTC.

Here the CDR3 reads CASRLTDRFYEQYF. CDR3 DNA sequence: TGTGCCAGCAGGTTGACGGACAGATTTTACGAGCAGTACTTC. The rearrangement joins TRBV5-5 to TRBJ2-7, with D perhaps matching TRBD1 (6 bases). The CDR3 runs to 14 residues. Trimming removed 5 bases from V and 4 bases from J, with 16 bases in between. Germline V gives CDR1 SGHKS, CDR2 YYEKEE (reference sequence).

The rearrangement joins TRBV7-2 to TRBJ2-2; a possible D gene is TRBD2 (6 bases). Looked up from germline, CDR1 is SGHTA and CDR2 is FQGNSA. V lost 6 bases and J 0 bases, leaving 14 bases between the germline ends. CDR3 size: 16 residues. CDR3: CASRSVGGANTGELFF. The CDR3 bases are TGTGCCAGCAGGTCGGTGGGAGGCGCGAACACCGGGGAGCTGTTTTTT.

The V and J genes are TRBV5-1 and TRBJ2-1; 13 bases line up with TRBD2. Trimming removed 1 base from V and 2 bases from J; junction bases left unmatched: 6. The CDR3 is 18 residues long. The germline V gene encodes CDR1 SGHRS and CDR2 YFSETQ. The CDR3 region is CASSLTSGGARPYNEQFF. The DNA for the CDR3 is TGCGCCAGCAGCTTGACTAGCGGGGGGGCCAGGCCCTACAATGAGCAGTTCTTC.

The chain employs TRBV6-5 and TRBJ2-7, with D possibly TRBD1 on 6 matching bases. Looked up from germline, CDR1 is MNHEY and CDR2 is SVGAGI. Trimming took 6 bases from V and 0 from J, leaving 12 bases between them. The CDR3 length is 14 residues. The CDR3 sequence: CASRVQGHSYEQYF. In DNA form, the CDR3 reads TGTGCCAGCAGGGTCCAGGGGCACTCCTACGAGCAGTACTTC.

Only one count was recorded for this clone. At one of its ends the junction is not consistent with the germline gene, which may arise from a read error. The V call is TRBV7-7, the J call TRBJ2-2; 14 bases are a match to TRBD2. The CDR3 covers 16 residues. Germline-derived CDR1 and CDR2 are SSHAT and FNYEAQ (reference sequence). The CDR3 DNA reads as TGTGCTAGCAGCATGACTAGCGGGGGGGCCCCCGGGGAGCTGTTTTTT. Protein product: CASSMTSGGAPGELFF.

This chain connects TRBV5-8 to TRBJ1-2; TRBD1 might be the D (5 bases). Trimming stripped 4 bases from V and 5 bases from J, with 18 bases between. Looked up from germline, CDR1 is SGHTS and CDR2 is YDEGEE. The CDR3 is made up of 15 amino acids. The CDR3 is CASSPETGTEYGYTF. The CDR3 nucleotides read TGTGCCAGCAGCCCAGAGACCGGGACGGAGTATGGCTACACCTTC.

The V gene is TRBV30, the J gene TRBJ2-1, with TRBD2 as a possible D gene (6 bases). The CDR3 has 15 amino acids. CDR1 and CDR2 (germline): GTSNPN, SVGIG (reference sequence). With 1 base removed from V and 0 bases from J, the gap between germline ends came to 10 bases. The CDR3: CAWSDGGSSYNEQFF. Here the CDR3 DNA reads TGTGCCTGGAGTGATGGGGGGAGCTCCTACAATGAGCAGTTCTTC.

This clone has only one observation. The CDR3 loop is CASSLAPGSGNTIYF. DNA for the CDR3: TGTGCCAGCAGCTTGGCTCCAGGATCTGGAAACACCATATATTTT. This sequence joins TRBV5-6 and TRBJ1-3; D is ambiguous. There are 15 residues in the CDR3. Germline CDR1 reads SGHDT; CDR2 reads YYEEEE. With 0 bases removed from V and 1 base from J, the gap between germline ends came to 8 bases.

This chain joins TRBV11-1 and TRBJ1-1; D may be TRBD1 (5 bases). The length of the CDR3 is 16 residues. V was shortened by 5 bases and J by 1 base, with 17 bases between the two germline ends. Germline CDR1 reads SGHAT; CDR2 reads FQDESV (reference sequence). The chain's CDR3 is CASSIGAQQSNTEAFF. The CDR3 coding sequence is TGTGCCAGCAGCATTGGGGCACAGCAATCGAACACTGAAGCTTTCTTT.

CDR3 amino acids: CASSLVWGTEAFF. For the CDR3, the DNA is TGCGCCAGCAGCTTGGTTTGGGGCACTGAAGCTTTCTTT. This chain joins TRBV5-1 and TRBJ1-1; D not certain. The germline gives CDR1 SGHRS, CDR2 YFSETQ. Trimming stripped 0 bases from V and 4 bases from J, with 7 bases between. This CDR3 has 13 residues.